This T cell receptor beta chain was sequenced for a study of T cell repertoires in cytomegalovirus infection. Overall study context: Newly reported HLA-C-restricted and thoroughly characterized HLA-B-restricted CMV epitopes were employed. From public TCR beta signatures came an indication of both CMV infection and matching HLA type. Study-wide findings and caveats: HLA-C-restricted CMV-specific TCR beta clonotypes prevailed in the ex vivo response.

Details on this clonotype: The target antigen is unknown.

Trimming cost V 6 bases and J 5 bases, with 11 bases left between them. CDR1 is ENHRY, CDR2 SYGVKD, per germline. This CDR3 has 13 amino acids. TCRdb reprocessed the reads with MiXCR, giving one entry per CDR3 protein. The data show 300,000 to 400,000 distinct CDR3 sequences, 25% to 35% seen once. The material sequenced was cultured PBMCs, taken from culture after CMV antigen stimulation. This clonotype was obtained from a human donor in good health (CMV status not recorded). Some clones in this sample may be carry-over from other donors' samples. The chain links TRBV10-3 to TRBJ2-1; TRBD2 might be the D (6 bases). The CDR3 DNA follows: TGTGCCATCAGGACGGCGGGGAACAATGAGCAGTTCTTC. It specifies CAIRTAGNNEQFF.